One and the same sample provided the 28 T cell receptor beta chains below, sequenced in a study of CD8 T cells in Susac syndrome. Reverse transcription of about 0.45 to 1 ug RNA was carried out with random hexamers. TCRdb ran MiXCR on the immunoSEQ multiplex PCR reads and lists one entry per CDR3 protein. The table has 74,000 or so distinct CDR3 sequences, more than 85% seen once; the top ten hold over 0.5%. The sample taken for sequencing was CD4+ T cells from PBMCs. All receptors derive from a human donor with Susac syndrome.

V usage is TRBV6-1 and J usage is TRBJ2-1, with 7 bases identical to TRBD1. J lost 6 bases, V lost 9 bases, and 8 bases had no gene match. The germline CDR1 and CDR2 sequences are MNHNS and SASEGT. The CDR3 is 13 amino acids. In DNA form, the CDR3 reads TGTGCCAGTGACAACCGACAGGGCAATGAGCAGTTCTTC. The encoded protein is CASDNRQGNEQFF.

This sequence joins TRBV2 and TRBJ2-5; possibly TRBD1 or TRBD2 for D (5 bases each). Germline CDR1 and CDR2: SNHLY and FYNNEI. Trimming shortened V by 5 bases and J by 5 bases, and 15 bases separated the two germline ends. The CDR3 sequence is 14 residues long. As DNA, the CDR3 is TGTGCCAGCAGTTCACCGGGACCTACCGAGACCCAGTACTTC. Protein: CASSSPGPTETQYF. The entire variable domain, with the rest obtained from reference TRBV2 and TRBJ2-5, is as follows: EPEVTQTPSHQVTQMGQEVILRCVPISNHLYFYWYRQILGQKVEFLVSFYNNEISEKSEIFDDQFSVERPDGSNFTLKIRSTKLEDSAMYFCASSSPGPTETQYFGPGTRLLVL.

The CDR3 coding sequence is TGTGCCACCGCCCCCTTCTACAGGGAAAGGAGCTACGAGCAGTACTTC. The encoded protein is CATAPFYRERSYEQYF. The chain recombines TRBV7-9 with TRBJ2-7, with D perhaps matching TRBD1 (6 bases). Trimming shortened V by 10 bases and J by 3 bases, and 25 bases separated the two germline ends. This CDR3 has 16 amino acids. Germline V CDR1 and CDR2: SEHNR, FQNEAQ (reference sequence).

The chain uses TRBV7-7 and TRBJ2-7; D remains unclear. The CDR3 has 14 amino acids. The V gene lost 2 bases and the J gene lost 2 bases, with 10 bases spanning the gap. The germline V gene encodes CDR1 SSHAT and CDR2 FNYEAQ (reference sequence). CDR3 in amino acids: CASSLNERPYEQYF. CDR3 in DNA: TGTGCCAGCAGCTTAAATGAGAGACCCTACGAGCAGTACTTC.

The chain is built from TRBV5-6 and TRBJ1-1; the D gene is possibly TRBD1 (5 bases). The CDR3 is 15 amino acids. Germline CDR1 reads SGHDT; CDR2 reads YYEEEE. V lost 0 bases and J lost 1, with 10 bases in between. CDR3: CASSLVGDANTEAFF. The CDR3 coding sequence is TGTGCCAGCAGCTTGGTTGGGGACGCGAACACTGAAGCTTTCTTT.

CDR3: CASKRGRETQYF. The CDR3 DNA reads as TGTGCCAGCAAGAGGGGGCGAGAGACCCAGTACTTC. The J gene is TRBJ2-5, the V gene TRBV5-6, with TRBD1 matching over 7 bases. This CDR3 has 12 amino acids. The V and J ends lost 6 bases and 4 bases, in that order; junction bases with no gene match: 3. Germline values: CDR1 SGHDT, CDR2 YYEEEE.

This rearrangement joins TRBV12-3 or TRBV12-4 to TRBJ2-3, with TRBD1 matching 9 bases. This CDR3 is 15 amino acids long. Trimming took 6 bases from V and 2 from J; bases not matched to a gene: 6. CDR3 protein: CASSPGQGFTDTQYF. In nucleotides, the CDR3 is TGTGCCAGCAGCCCGGGACAGGGCTTCACAGATACGCAGTATTTT.

CDR3 amino acids: CASSLAGANVLTF. CDR3 bases: TGTGCCAGCAGCTTAGCCGGGGCCAACGTCCTGACTTTC. The chain couples TRBV13 to TRBJ2-6; D gene ambiguous. Germline CDR1 PRHDT, CDR2 FYEKMQ (reference sequence). Deletions cut 1 base from V and 4 bases from J, with 2 bases between. The length of the CDR3 is 13 residues.

J is TRBJ2-1 and V is TRBV7-6; 12 nucleotides match TRBD2. The trim removed 5 bases at V and 4 bases at J, leaving 6 bases unmatched. Germline values: CDR1 SGHVS, CDR2 FNYEAQ. The CDR3 has 16 residues. The CDR3 region has the DNA TGTGCCAGCAGCCTGCTAGCGGGAGGGGTATACAATGAGCAGTTCTTC. It specifies CASSLLAGGVYNEQFF.

V and J are TRBV28 and TRBJ2-4; D is ambiguous. The germline V and J ends were trimmed by 3 bases and 8 bases, with 11 bases remaining between them. There are 13 residues in the CDR3. The germline V gene encodes CDR1 MDHEN and CDR2 SYDVKM. CDR3 sequence reads: CASSFDGLDIQYF. Written as DNA, the CDR3 is TGTGCCAGCAGTTTTGACGGGTTAGACATTCAGTACTTC.

The chain joins TRBV30 to TRBJ2-7; D call uncertain. The V end was cut by 2 bases, the J end by 4 bases, with 15 bases between. The germline V gene has CDR1 GTSNPN and CDR2 SVGIG (reference sequence). The CDR3 sequence is 14 residues long. CDR3 protein: CAWSSRLRDYEQYF. The CDR3 DNA reads TGTGCCTGGAGTTCTAGGCTTCGAGATTACGAGCAGTACTTC.

The rearrangement uses TRBV5-4 and TRBJ2-1; a weak D match, TRBD2 (6 bases). The CDR3 length is 16 residues. Per germline, CDR1 SGHNT and CDR2 YYREEE (reference sequence). The V end lost 4 bases, the J end lost 0 bases, and 14 bases lay between the germline ends. The DNA for the CDR3 is TGTGCCAGCAGCCATGGGACTTCTAGCTCCTACAATGAGCAGTTCTTC. It yields the protein CASSHGTSSSYNEQFF.

The CDR3 nucleotides read TGTGCCAGCAGCTTAGCGCAAAGGACAGCCTATCGGTCTAGCTACTACAATGAGCAGTTCTTC. It translates to CASSLAQRTAYRSSYYNEQFF. The gene calls are TRBV7-8 and TRBJ2-1, with D maybe TRBD1 (6 bases). This CDR3 region has 21 residues. V was trimmed by 0 bases and J by 3 bases, leaving 27 bases between them. Germline values: CDR1 SGHVS, CDR2 FQNEAQ.

This chain uses TRBV4-2 with TRBJ2-7; D assignment may be TRBD1 or TRBD2 (6 bases each). Looked up from germline, CDR1 is LGHNA and CDR2 is YNFKEQ. With 0 bases removed from V and 3 bases from J, the gap between germline ends came to 15 bases. The CDR3 sequence is 16 residues long. Here the CDR3 reads CASSQEGGLINYEQYF. CDR3 in DNA: TGTGCCAGCAGCCAAGAAGGGGGGCTTATCAACTACGAGCAGTACTTC.

The chain links TRBV20-1 to TRBJ2-4, with D unclear. Germline V gene lookup returns CDR1 DFQATT and CDR2 SNEGSKA (reference sequence). CDR3 length equals 15 residues. V was trimmed by 5 bases and J by 0 bases, leaving 14 bases between them. CDR3 DNA: TGCAGTGCTTCTCAGTCAGAGCTAGCCAAAAACATTCAGTACTTC. Translated, it gives CSASQSELAKNIQYF.

This sequence joins TRBV9 and TRBJ2-1; D ambiguous. CDR3 length: 15 residues. With 4 bases removed from V and 1 base from J, the gap between germline ends came to 12 bases. CDR1 and CDR2 from the germline V gene are SGDLS and YYNGEE. CDR3 sequence reads: CASSLDIVSYNEQFF. The CDR3 nucleotides read TGTGCCAGCAGCTTAGACATCGTTTCCTACAATGAGCAGTTCTTC.

The CDR3 protein is CASSKADSRNTIYF. The CDR3 DNA is TGTGCCAGTAGCAAAGCCGACAGCCGCAACACCATATATTTT. The chain is built from TRBV19 and TRBJ1-3, with D possibly matching TRBD1 (5 bases). The germline CDR1 and CDR2 sequences are LNHDA and SQIVND (reference sequence). V lost 6 bases to trimming and J lost 7 bases, with 16 bases between them. The CDR3 loop spans 14 amino acids.

This clonotype was counted a few times. The chain joins TRBV7-9 to TRBJ2-7; D may correspond to TRBD1 or TRBD2 (5 bases each). In germline, CDR1 is SEHNR, CDR2 FQNEAQ (reference sequence). CDR3 size: 14 residues. V gave up 0 bases and J gave up 6 bases, with 12 bases separating them. Here the CDR3 reads CASSLAEGNGEQYF. The CDR3 DNA reads TGTGCCAGCAGCTTAGCCGAGGGGAATGGCGAGCAGTACTTC. Full variable domain (rest looked up from reference TRBV7-9 and TRBJ2-7): DTGVSQNPRHKITKRGQNVTFRCDPISEHNRLYWYRQTLGQGPEFLTYFQNEAQLEKSRLLSDRFSAERPKGSFSTLEIQRTEQGDSAMYLCASSLAEGNGEQYFGPGTRLTVT.

The chain joins TRBV4-3 to TRBJ2-1; 12 bases are a match to TRBD2. This CDR3 contains 18 residues. Germline loops: CDR1 LGHNA, CDR2 YSLEER. The V segment lost 4 bases and the J segment 0 bases; nucleotides outside the gene matches: 7. CDR3 loop: CASSPRLAGVGSYNEQFF. DNA of the CDR3: TGCGCCAGCAGCCCCCGACTAGCGGGAGTGGGCTCCTACAATGAGCAGTTCTTC.

The chain has TRBV10-3 and TRBJ2-3; weak D call: TRBD2 (6 bases). The CDR3 is 14 residues long. Germline V gene sequence: CDR1 ENHRY, CDR2 SYGVKD. V was clipped by 11 bases and J by 3 bases, with 18 bases between them. CDR3 in amino acids: CAHSANAGTDTQYF. Written as DNA, the CDR3 is TGTGCCCACTCGGCCAACGCGGGGACAGATACGCAGTATTTT.

V and J are TRBV6-1 and TRBJ1-5; 7 nucleotides line up with TRBD1. With 7 bases clipped from V and 11 bases from J, the junction kept 14 bases outside the gene matches. The CDR3 sequence is 14 residues long. Germline-derived CDR1 and CDR2 are MNHNS and SASEGT. CDR3 DNA sequence: TGTGCCAGCACGGATCCTTACAGGGGCGGCTCCCAGCATTTT. Protein product: CASTDPYRGGSQHF.

The rearrangement links TRBV7-9 to TRBJ1-1; D ambiguous. Trimming pared 3 bases from V and 6 bases from J, leaving 14 bases between. This CDR3 is built from 14 residues. Germline V gene sequence: CDR1 SEHNR, CDR2 FQNEAQ (reference sequence). The CDR3 here is CASSFFGGTAEAFF. The CDR3 DNA reads TGTGCCAGCAGCTTCTTCGGCGGAACGGCTGAAGCTTTCTTT.

The chain links TRBV30 to TRBJ2-7; D not resolved. This CDR3 has 13 residues. The germline gives CDR1 GTSNPN, CDR2 SVGIG (reference sequence). The V end lost 2 bases, the J end lost 1 base, and 9 bases lay between the germline ends. The CDR3 bases are TGTGCCTGGAGTCGCGGCAATTCCTACGAGCAGTACTTC. Its protein product is CAWSRGNSYEQYF.

V gene TRBV18 combines with J gene TRBJ2-5; no reliable D call. The CDR3 is 15 residues long. V was clipped by 5 bases and J by 0 bases, with 13 bases between them. Germline V gene sequence: CDR1 KGHSH, CDR2 LQKENI. The CDR3 sequence: CASSTGPPYQETQYF. CDR3 bases: TGTGCCAGCTCAACCGGGCCTCCGTACCAAGAGACCCAGTACTTC.

V usage is TRBV9 and J usage is TRBJ1-1, with 10 bases matching TRBD1. The CDR3 runs 14 residues. Germline CDR1 SGDLS, CDR2 YYNGEE. Trimming took 3 bases from V and 2 from J; bases not matched to a gene: 1. The CDR3 DNA reads TGTGCCAGCAGCGGACAGGGGGCCAACACTGAAGCTTTCTTT. Translation: CASSGQGANTEAFF.

The chain employs TRBV6-5 and TRBJ1-2; 8 bases align to TRBD1. This CDR3 comprises 14 residues. Germline trimming cut 2 bases from V and 2 bases from J; bases unmatched to any gene: 1. CDR1 and CDR2 (germline): MNHEY, SVGAGI. The chain's CDR3 is CASSYGDRNYGYTF. The CDR3 DNA sequence: TGTGCCAGCAGTTACGGGGACAGGAACTATGGCTACACCTTC.

This clonotype appeared once. The V gene is TRBV10-3, the J gene TRBJ2-2, with TRBD1 matching 9 bases. The germline V gene has CDR1 ENHRY and CDR2 SYGVKD. Trimming cost V 0 bases and J 6 bases; bases outside gene matches: 8. The CDR3 has 17 residues. The CDR3 here is CAISESLDRGYAGELFF. The CDR3 DNA reads as TGTGCCATCAGTGAGTCGTTGGACAGGGGTTACGCCGGGGAGCTGTTTTTT.

The chain combines TRBV5-1 with TRBJ2-7, with 11 bases matching TRBD1. The J segment lost 5 bases and the V segment lost 4 bases, leaving 5 bases of the junction unmatched. This CDR3 region has 14 residues. CDR1 SGHRS and CDR2 YFSETQ come from the germline V gene. The CDR3 here is CASSQGQGAHEQYF. In DNA form, the CDR3 reads TGCGCCAGCAGCCAAGGACAGGGGGCCCACGAGCAGTACTTC.